Sequencing of this TCR beta chain was carried out in a study of shared T cell receptors in the human thymus. This clone was recorded only once. The ends lost 8 bases at V and 7 bases at J; junction bases unmatched: 7. Germline-derived CDR1 and CDR2 are MGHRA and YSYEKL. This CDR3 contains 13 residues. Assay used: immunoSEQ multiplex PCR; TCRdb lists only in-frame clones, some missing. The sample carries roughly 410,000 clones, 85% to 95% recorded once. This chain joins TRBV4-1 and TRBJ1-5, with TRBD1 matching over 8 bases. Sequencing was carried out using thymocytes. The receptor was isolated from a human donor. CDR3 region: CASGQGIDQPQHF. The DNA of the CDR3 is TGCGCCAGCGGACAGGGAATTGACCAGCCCCAGCATTTT.